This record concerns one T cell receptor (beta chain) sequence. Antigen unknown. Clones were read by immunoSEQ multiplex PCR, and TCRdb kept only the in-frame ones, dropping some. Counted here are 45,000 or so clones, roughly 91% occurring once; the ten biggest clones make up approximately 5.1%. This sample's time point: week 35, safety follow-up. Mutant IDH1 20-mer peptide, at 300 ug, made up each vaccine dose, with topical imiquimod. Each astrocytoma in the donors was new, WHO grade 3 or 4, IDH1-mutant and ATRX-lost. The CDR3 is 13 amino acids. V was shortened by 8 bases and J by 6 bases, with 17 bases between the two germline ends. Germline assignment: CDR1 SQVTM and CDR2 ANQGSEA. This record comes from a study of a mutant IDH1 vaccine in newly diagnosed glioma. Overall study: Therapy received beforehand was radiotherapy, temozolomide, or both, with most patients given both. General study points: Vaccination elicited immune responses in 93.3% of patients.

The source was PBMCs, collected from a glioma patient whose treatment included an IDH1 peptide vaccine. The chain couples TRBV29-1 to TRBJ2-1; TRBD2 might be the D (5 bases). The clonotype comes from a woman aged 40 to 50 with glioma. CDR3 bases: TGCAGCACTGAGACGGTGGACTTCAATGAGCAGTTCTTC. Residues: CSTETVDFNEQFF.